These T cell receptor beta chains were read from a single sample in a study of blood T cells in healthy people across ages. TCRdb recomputed calls from the 5' RACE reads with MiXCR, one row per CDR3 protein. The sample lists 500,000 to 550,000 distinct CDR3 sequences, 24% occurring once. This sample also belongs to another study, concerning T cells of mothers and their children.

Material: blood. These receptors were obtained from a boy aged 10-17 years in good health. Each CDR3 is given with its conserved first and last residue. Fields, in order: J gene, V gene, clone size, D gene, CDR3 DNA, CDR3 protein. A D gene is named only where the DNA matches it firmly. Clone size is shown for a subset of rows, as once, few, many or a class of expanded clone.

J: TRBJ2-7
V: TRBV28
size: few
D: NA
DNA: TGTGCCAGCACCGGCAGGGCTTCTCCCTACGAGCAGTACTTC
CDR3: CASTGRASPYEQYF

J: TRBJ2-5
V: TRBV19
size: once
D: NA
DNA: TGTGCCAGTAGTATGGGACATTACAGAGGAGAGACCCAGTACTTC
CDR3: CASSMGHYRGETQYF

J: TRBJ2-7
V: TRBV13
size: NA
D: NA
DNA: TGTGCCAGCAGTTTACGCGACAGGGCCCGGGGGGAGCAGTACTTC
CDR3: CASSLRDRARGEQYF

J: TRBJ2-1
V: TRBV4-1
size: NA
D: TRBD2
DNA: TGCGCCAGCAGCCAACCCCGGGAGGGTGGTCGGCAGTTCTTC
CDR3: CASSQPREGGRQFF

J: TRBJ2-4
V: TRBV6-5
size: NA
D: TRBD1
DNA: TGTGCCAGCAGTTTAGGACAGGGGAACAGGAACATTCAGTACTTC
CDR3: CASSLGQGNRNIQYF

J: TRBJ2-5
V: TRBV7-9
size: NA
D: TRBD1
DNA: TGTGCCAGCAGCTTGCCAGCAGGACAGGGAAGGGAGACCCAGTACTTC
CDR3: CASSLPAGQGRETQYF

J: TRBJ2-3
V: TRBV28
size: few
D: NA
DNA: TGTGCCAGCACCAGAGAACCAGATACGCAGTATTTT
CDR3: CASTREPDTQYF

J: TRBJ2-1
V: TRBV5-1
size: NA
D: NA
DNA: TGCGCCAGCAGCTTGGTAACTGGCAGGAACAATGAGCAGTTCTTC
CDR3: CASSLVTGRNNEQFF

J: TRBJ2-7
V: TRBV7-2
size: few
D: TRBD2
DNA: TGTGCCAGCAGCTTAGCGGGACTAGGTCTCGAGCAGTACTTC
CDR3: CASSLAGLGLEQYF

J: TRBJ1-2
V: TRBV12-3/TRBV12-4
size: NA
D: NA
DNA: TGTGCCAGCAGTGAAGAGGCGGGCTATGGCTACACCTTC
CDR3: CASSEEAGYGYTF

J: TRBJ2-7
V: TRBV27
size: many
D: NA
DNA: TGTGCCAGCTCACCGGAAGCGGGCAGCTCCTACGAGCAGTACTTC
CDR3: CASSPEAGSSYEQYF

J: TRBJ1-5
V: TRBV6-5
size: NA
D: NA
DNA: TGTGCCAGCAGTTACTCGCCGGACGGGAGCAATCAGCCCCAGCATTTT
CDR3: CASSYSPDGSNQPQHF

J: TRBJ2-7
V: TRBV28
size: many
D: TRBD2
DNA: TGTGCCAGCAGTTTTTGGACTAGCGGAGAGGCCTACGAGCAGTACTTC
CDR3: CASSFWTSGEAYEQYF

J: TRBJ2-4
V: TRBV30
size: few
D: NA
DNA: TGTGCCTGGAGTGTGGGGAGGACAGACATTCAGTACTTC
CDR3: CAWSVGRTDIQYF

J: TRBJ2-2
V: TRBV11-2
size: once
D: NA
DNA: TGTGCCAGCAGCTTAAGACTCTTGTCCATATCCACCGGGGAGCTGTTTTTT
CDR3: CASSLRLLSISTGELFF

J: TRBJ1-1
V: TRBV29-1
size: NA
D: NA
DNA: TGCAGCGTTGACAAGGACACTGAAGCTTTCTTT
CDR3: CSVDKDTEAFF

J: TRBJ2-3
V: TRBV7-3
size: NA
D: TRBD1
DNA: TGTGCCAGCAGTCCCTTGGGGGACAGAACAGATACGCAGTATTTT
CDR3: CASSPLGDRTDTQYF

J: TRBJ2-1
V: TRBV9
size: NA
D: TRBD2
DNA: TGTGCCAGCAGCGTAGAGACTAGCGGCTTAGACGAGCAGTTCTTC
CDR3: CASSVETSGLDEQFF

J: TRBJ1-3
V: TRBV2
size: few
D: NA
DNA: TGTGCCAGCGAGCCGGCCTCTGGAAACACCATATATTTT
CDR3: CASEPASGNTIYF

J: TRBJ2-7
V: TRBV20-1
size: NA
D: TRBD1
DNA: TGCAGTGCTAGGGGACAGGCGTTCATGGGCGAGCAGTACTTC
CDR3: CSARGQAFMGEQYF

J: TRBJ2-1
V: TRBV5-1
size: NA
D: NA
DNA: TGCGCCAGCAGCTTGGAGAGGAATGAGCAGTTCTTC
CDR3: CASSLERNEQFF

J: TRBJ2-7
V: TRBV29-1
size: NA
D: NA
DNA: TGCAGCGTTGAAGGGACTACCAAATACGAGCAGTACTTC
CDR3: CSVEGTTKYEQYF

J: TRBJ2-7
V: TRBV24-1
size: NA
D: NA
DNA: TGTGCCACCAGTGTGTTTAGGGCACGGGACTTC
CDR3: CATSVFRARDF

J: TRBJ1-2
V: TRBV6-5
size: few
D: TRBD1
DNA: TGTGCCAGCAGTTACTCCGGGACAGGGAACTATGGCTACACCTTC
CDR3: CASSYSGTGNYGYTF